Listed below are T cell receptor beta chains from one sample, sequenced in a study of CD8 T cells in ankylosing spondylitis. TCRdb analysed the 5' RACE reads with MiXCR anew, one entry per CDR3 protein. Seen here are 500,000 to 650,000 distinct CDR3 sequences, about 5.2% observed once, and the top ten hold roughly 3.5%. The sequencing sample was made of blood, either unsorted or a sorted T cell fraction (not recorded which). Receptors were obtained from a male donor with ankylosing spondylitis. Each CDR3 is given with its conserved first and last residue. Where a row states a size, it is once, few, many or the class of an expanded clone; other rows omit it.

v_call clone_size cdr3_aa
TRBV5-6 many CASSLLYTEAFF
TRBV7-2 few CASSLTGIADTQYF
TRBV30 NA CAWSVPSGGYEQYF
TRBV7-9 many CASSTSSRGSLYNEQFF
TRBV10-3 many CAISESRNDYGYTF
TRBV7-2 many CASSLARWRGYTF
TRBV7-9 many CASSGLAEVYEQYF
TRBV11-1 many CASSKGGVGYEQFF
TRBV5-1 few CASSLIAPGTSGEQFF
TRBV12-3/TRBV12-4 few CASSPSSRSEQFF
TRBV20-1 many CSPYRETTVDEQYF
TRBV4-3 few CASSQGDGWSYEQYF
TRBV7-9 many CASSSGGAGQPQHF
TRBV4-2 NA CASSQRSRGRTDTQYF
TRBV29-1 many CSVDGSGETQYF
TRBV20-1 many CSARDPLPDTQYF
TRBV6-1 many CASSEGFGETQYF
TRBV4-1 many CASSQGTGFREQYF
TRBV27 many CASSSQGLGVYNEQFF
TRBV20-1 many CSATYGLAGVSYNEQFF
TRBV6-2/TRBV6-3 many CASSATTYGVRMNTEAFF
TRBV20-1 NA CSARDPTKNIQYF
TRBV7-8 once CSSSFWHVSNQPQHF
TRBV29-1 many CSVVPLDTQYF
TRBV19 many CASSIGTVNQPQHF
TRBV5-1 many CASSLMGQAEAFF
TRBV6-1 NA CASNKRGALYEQYF
TRBV20-1 many CSLTRTGRDQETQYF
TRBV7-2 many CASSPTGKGYRNIQYF
TRBV4-3 NA CASSQDLGEADTQYF
TRBV24-1 many CATSDSPSYNEQFF
TRBV6-1 many CASRRISYNEQFF
TRBV24-1 many CATSDPSGTNYGYTF
TRBV5-1 many CASSLSTSLSYEQYF
TRBV29-1 many CSVRTRTGYEQYF
TRBV20-1 NA CSARGQQPYRSNYEQYF
TRBV5-1 many CASRGGNYEQYF
TRBV28 many CASSFIHMGTSSYNEQFF
TRBV4-2 many CASSLGTGGSVTNEKLFF
TRBV5-1 many CASSTQTGGAYEQYF
TRBV6-2/TRBV6-3 many CASTTGIWKSQPQHF
TRBV6-1 many CASRRDRGRDEQFF
TRBV27 many CASSLQGSGYGYTF